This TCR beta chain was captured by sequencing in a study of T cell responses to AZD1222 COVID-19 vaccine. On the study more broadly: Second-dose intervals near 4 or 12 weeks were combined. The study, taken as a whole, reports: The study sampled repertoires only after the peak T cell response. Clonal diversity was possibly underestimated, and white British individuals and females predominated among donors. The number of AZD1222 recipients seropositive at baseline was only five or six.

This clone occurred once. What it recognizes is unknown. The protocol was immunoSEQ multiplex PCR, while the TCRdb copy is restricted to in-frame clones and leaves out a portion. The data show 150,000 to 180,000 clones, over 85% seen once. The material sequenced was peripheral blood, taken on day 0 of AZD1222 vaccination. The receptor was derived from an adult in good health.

DNA for the CDR3: TGTGCCAGCAGAACGCGGGGACTGGGATCTGAGCAGTTCTTC. Encoded protein: CASRTRGLGSEQFF. The chain combines TRBV6-6 with TRBJ2-1, with D perhaps TRBD2 (6 bases). V shed 6 bases and J shed 9 bases, with 18 bases lying between them. The germline gives CDR1 MNHNY, CDR2 SVGAGI (reference sequence). This CDR3 is built from 14 residues.